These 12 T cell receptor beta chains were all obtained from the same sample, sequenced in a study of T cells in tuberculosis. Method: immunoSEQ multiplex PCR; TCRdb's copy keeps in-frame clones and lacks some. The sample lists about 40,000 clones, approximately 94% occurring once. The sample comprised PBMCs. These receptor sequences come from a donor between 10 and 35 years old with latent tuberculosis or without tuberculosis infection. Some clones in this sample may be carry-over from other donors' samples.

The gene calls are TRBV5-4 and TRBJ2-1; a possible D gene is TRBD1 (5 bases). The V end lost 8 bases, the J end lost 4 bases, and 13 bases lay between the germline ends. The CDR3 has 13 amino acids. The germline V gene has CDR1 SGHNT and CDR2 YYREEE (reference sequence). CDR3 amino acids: CASSTDSYNEQFF. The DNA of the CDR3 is TGTGCCAGTAGTACTGACAGTTACAATGAGCAGTTCTTC.

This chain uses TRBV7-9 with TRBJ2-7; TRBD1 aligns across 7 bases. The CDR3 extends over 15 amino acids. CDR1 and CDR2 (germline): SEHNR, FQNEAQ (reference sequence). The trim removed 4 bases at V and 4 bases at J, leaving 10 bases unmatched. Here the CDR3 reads CASSSQTGLLYEQYF. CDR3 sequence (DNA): TGTGCCAGCAGCTCGCAGACAGGGCTGTTATACGAGCAGTACTTC.

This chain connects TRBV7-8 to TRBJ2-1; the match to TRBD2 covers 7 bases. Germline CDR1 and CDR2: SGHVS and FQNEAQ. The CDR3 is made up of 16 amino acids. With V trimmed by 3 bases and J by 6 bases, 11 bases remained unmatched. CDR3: CASSFVRDYFFNEQFF. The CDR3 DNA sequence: TGTGCCAGCAGCTTTGTCCGGGACTATTTTTTCAATGAGCAGTTCTTC.

The CDR3 sequence: CASSLKLFGVMYF. The CDR3 DNA sequence: TGTGCCAGCAGTTTAAAGCTTTTCGGTGTTATGTATTTT. This chain uses TRBV28 with TRBJ2-3; D gene unclear. CDR3 length: 13 residues. CDR1 and CDR2 from the germline V gene are MDHEN and SYDVKM. The germline V and J ends were trimmed by 2 bases and 14 bases, with 17 bases remaining between them.

The CDR3 loop reads CASSSTTGGVHPEAFF. The CDR3 coding sequence is TGTGCCAGCAGCTCGACGACAGGGGGCGTTCACCCTGAAGCTTTCTTT. The chain employs TRBV7-2 and TRBJ1-1; 10 positions agree with TRBD1. This CDR3 is built from 16 residues. Germline CDR1 SGHTA, CDR2 FQGNSA. Trimming took 4 bases from V and 6 from J; bases not matched to a gene: 11. The entire variable domain, with the rest obtained from reference TRBV7-2 and TRBJ1-1, is as follows: GAGVSQSPSNKVTEKGKDVELRCDPISGHTALYWYRQSLGQGLEFLIYFQGNSAPDKSGLPSDRFSAERTGGSVSTLTIQRTQQEDSAVYLCASSSTTGGVHPEAFFGQGTRLTVV.

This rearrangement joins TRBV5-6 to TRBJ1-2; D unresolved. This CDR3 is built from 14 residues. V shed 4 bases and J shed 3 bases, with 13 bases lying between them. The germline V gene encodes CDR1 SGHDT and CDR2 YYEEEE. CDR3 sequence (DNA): TGTGCCAGCAGCCCAGGAGGTTGGGACTATGGCTACACCTTC. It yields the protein CASSPGGWDYGYTF.

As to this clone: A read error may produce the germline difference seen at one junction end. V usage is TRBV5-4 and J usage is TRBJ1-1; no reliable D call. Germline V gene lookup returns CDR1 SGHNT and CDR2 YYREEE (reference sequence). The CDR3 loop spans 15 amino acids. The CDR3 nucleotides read TGTGCCAGTAGCTTCTCAGTTAACATGAACACTGAAGCTTTCTTT. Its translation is CASSFSVNMNTEAFF.

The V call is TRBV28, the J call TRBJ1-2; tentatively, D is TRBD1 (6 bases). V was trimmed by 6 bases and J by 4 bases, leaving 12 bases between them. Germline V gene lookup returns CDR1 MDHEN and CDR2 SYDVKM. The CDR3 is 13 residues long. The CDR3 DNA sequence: TGTGCCAGCAGGTCCGGGACATTCTATGGCTACACCTTC. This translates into CASRSGTFYGYTF.

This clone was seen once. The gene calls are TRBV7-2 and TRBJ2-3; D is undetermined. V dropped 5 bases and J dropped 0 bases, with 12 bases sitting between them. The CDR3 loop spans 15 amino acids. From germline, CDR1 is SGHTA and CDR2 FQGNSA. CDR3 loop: CASSANYLSTDTQYF. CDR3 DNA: TGTGCCAGCAGCGCGAACTACCTAAGCACAGATACGCAGTATTTT.

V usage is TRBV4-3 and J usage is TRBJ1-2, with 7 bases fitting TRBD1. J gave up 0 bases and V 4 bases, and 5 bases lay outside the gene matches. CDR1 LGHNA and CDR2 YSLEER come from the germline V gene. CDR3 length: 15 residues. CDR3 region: CASSRGDRANYGYTF. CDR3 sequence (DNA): TGCGCCAGCAGCCGAGGGGACAGAGCTAACTATGGCTACACCTTC.

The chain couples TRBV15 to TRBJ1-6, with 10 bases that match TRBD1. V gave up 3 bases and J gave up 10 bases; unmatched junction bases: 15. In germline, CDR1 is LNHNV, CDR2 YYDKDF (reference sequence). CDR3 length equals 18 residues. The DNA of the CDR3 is TGTGCCACCAGCAGGGCCGGGACAGGGGACGGAGGAAGGTCACCCCTCCACTTT. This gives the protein CATSRAGTGDGGRSPLHF.

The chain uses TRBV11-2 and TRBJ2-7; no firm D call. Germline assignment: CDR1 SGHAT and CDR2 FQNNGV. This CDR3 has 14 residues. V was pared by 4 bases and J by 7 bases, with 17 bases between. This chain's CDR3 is CASSYAINSPEQYF. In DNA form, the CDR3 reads TGTGCCAGCAGCTACGCTATAAACAGTCCAGAGCAGTACTTC.